This TCR beta chain was captured by sequencing in a study of CD8+ T cells in alopecia areata. Study-level findings and limits: With patients, TCR sharing proved less clear than in mice, a difference possibly related to HLA.

As to this clone: Its antigen remains unknown.

Between the trimmed V and J ends, which lost 3 bases and 2 bases, there was a span of 5 bases. This CDR3 region has 12 residues. Germline assignment: CDR1 MGHDK and CDR2 SYGVNS. cDNA reverse transcribed from extracted RNA served as the sequencing template. Profiled with immunoSEQ multiplex PCR; TCRdb holds only in-frame clones, not every one. The data show about 100,000 clones, with over 55% seen just once and roughly a quarter held by the top ten. The material sequenced was NKG2D-low CD8+ T cells sorted from blood. This chain connects TRBV25-1 to TRBJ2-7; D call uncertain. This TCR was recovered from a human donor with alopecia areata. CDR3 region: CASSDRTYEQYF. The DNA of the CDR3 is TGTGCCAGCAGTGACAGGACCTACGAGCAGTACTTC.